What follows is one T cell receptor beta chain and its context. This CDR3 has 14 residues. Germline values: CDR1 SEHNR, CDR2 FQNEAQ (reference sequence). V was pared by 3 bases and J by 6 bases, with 3 bases of the junction left unmatched. The data were taken from a study of blood T cell repertoires in COVID-19. Looking at the study overall: The samples span acute and convalescent COVID-19 from the United States, Italy and Spain. T cells, B-cell-depleted T cells, or PBMCs provided the cDNA or gDNA that served as material.

Using immunoSEQ multiplex PCR, the repertoire was profiled, and TCRdb retains in-frame clones only, with some absent. This table has 100,000 to 120,000 clones, 65% to 80% appearing once. The sequenced material came from peripheral blood. The chain joins TRBV7-9 to TRBJ2-1, with 9 bases that match TRBD2. This sequence originates from a woman in her sixties or seventies with acute or convalescent COVID-19. The CDR3 DNA is TGTGCCAGCAGCTTTGCGGGGGGGCGCAATGAGCAGTTCTTC. It encodes CASSFAGGRNEQFF.